This entry is about one T cell receptor beta chain. This record belongs to a study of technical replicates of blood from several donors. Germline V CDR1 and CDR2: MDHEN, SYDVKM. The CDR3 has 15 amino acids. Deletions cut 1 base from V and 7 bases from J, with 17 bases between. Produced via immunoSEQ multiplex PCR; TCRdb's table is partial and in-frame only. The data show around 68,000 clones, with about 97% seen just once and 0.25% to 0.3% held by the top ten. The TCR originated in a human donor in good health. Specimen: T cells isolated from PBMCs. The chain employs TRBV28 and TRBJ2-7, with D maybe TRBD1 (5 bases). The CDR3, as DNA: TGTGCCAGCAGTTTATCCACCTCCAGGGCTCGGGAGCAGTACTTC. Translation gives CASSLSTSRAREQYF.